This T cell receptor beta chain was recovered during a study of blood T cell repertoires in COVID-19. Across the study: Samples representing acute and convalescent COVID-19 were sourced from the United States, Italy and Spain.

Cohort placement rested on clinical history that participants reported themselves. The repertoire was sequenced with immunoSEQ multiplex PCR; TCRdb's copy has only in-frame clones and lacks some. In the table there are a few hundred thousand clones, about nine tenths of which are singletons. Trimming took 5 bases from V and 0 from J; bases not matched to a gene: 1. CDR3 size: 13 residues. CDR1 and CDR2 from the germline V gene are SGHNT and YYREEE (reference sequence). This clonotype originated in a young man who had recovered from COVID-19. The V and J genes are TRBV5-4 and TRBJ2-7, with TRBD2 matching 8 bases. Sequencing input: PBMCs or T cells enriched from blood (not recorded which). Here the CDR3 DNA reads TGTGCCAGCAGGGGACTAGGCTCCTACGAGCAGTACTTC. As protein: CASRGLGSYEQYF.